In its sample, the clone carrying this T cell receptor (beta chain) was seen many times. Its antigen remains unidentified. The V gene's germline CDR1 is SGHTA and CDR2 FQGTGA. The CDR3 extends over 15 amino acids. Trimming removed 4 bases from V and 1 base from J; junction bases left unmatched: 2. Libraries of TCR beta came from iRepertoire HTBI primers plus Arm-PCR of CDR3 regions. Per the authors' pipeline: Samples revealed around 56 TRBV and 14 TRBJ segments. TCRdb re-called the multiplex PCR reads with MiXCR, one entry per CDR3 protein. The V and J calls and clone size are TCRdb's, not the authors'. The sample has under 500,000 distinct CDR3 sequences, around 17% seen once. The entry originates in a study of regulatory T cells in long-lasting Graves disease. General study results and limits: It was peripheral blood alone, not thyroid tissue, that was studied. Segments TRBV28, TRBJ1-2 and TRBJ2-5 showed preferential usage in persistent disease. Fewer public clonotypes were shared by new patients (under 1,000) than by persistent patients (roughly 2,500).

Time point defined: newly diagnosed GD, antithyroid drugs for less than 3 months. There was RNA extracted from PBMCs, and the TCR library was made from it. This same sample was also taken into another study, of T cells in Graves' hyperthyroidism and ophthalmopathy.

J is TRBJ2-1 and V is TRBV7-3; 9 bases are a match to TRBD2. This TCR came from a woman under 40 with Graves disease. The sequenced sample was peripheral blood mononuclear cells (PBMCs), obtained at new diagnosis, from a patient treated with antithyroid drugs. CDR3 sequence (DNA): TGTGCCAGCAGCTCTAGCGGGACGTCCTACAATGAGCAGTTCTTC. Its translation: CASSSSGTSYNEQFF.